These T cell receptor beta chains were read from a single sample in a study of blood T cell repertoires in COVID-19. The table came from immunoSEQ multiplex PCR; TCRdb's copy has only in-frame clones and leaves some out. The repertoire holds about 370,000 clones, roughly nine tenths seen once, with around 1% in the top ten. What was sequenced was PBMCs or T cells enriched from blood (not recorded which). These receptors were collected from a man between 18 and 35 years old who had recovered from COVID-19. Each CDR3 is given with its conserved first and last residue. A D gene is named only where the DNA matches it firmly. Some rows mark clone size as missing; the rest say once, few, many or name a class of expanded clone.

clone size,D gene,V gene,J gene,CDR3 DNA,CDR3 protein
NA,NA,TRBV24-1,TRBJ2-3,TGTGCCACCAGTGACTCTGTAAGGGGGGATACGCAGTATTTT,CATSDSVRGDTQYF
NA,TRBD1,TRBV6-5,TRBJ1-2,TGTGCCAGCACCACCGGACAGGGTCTCAACTATGGCTACACCTTC,CASTTGQGLNYGYTF
NA,NA,TRBV11-1,TRBJ1-1,TGTGCCAGCAGCCTCCGTGAGGACACTGAAGCTTTCTTT,CASSLREDTEAFF
NA,NA,TRBV30,TRBJ2-7,TGTGCCTGCCGTGGACAGAGCTACGAGCAGTACTTC,CACRGQSYEQYF
NA,TRBD1,TRBV3-1/TRBV3-2,TRBJ2-3,TGTGCCAGCAGCCAAGCACAGGGGGACGGAGATACGCAGTATTTT,CASSQAQGDGDTQYF
NA,NA,TRBV11-2,TRBJ2-7,TGTGCCAGCAGCTTACCCCGTCTGGTTGGGGAGGAGCAGTACTTC,CASSLPRLVGEEQYF
NA,NA,TRBV7-9,TRBJ1-5,TGTGCCAGCAGCTTAGGGCAGGGGAACGAGCCCCAGCATTTT,CASSLGQGNEPQHF
NA,NA,TRBV5-1,TRBJ2-7,TGCGCCAGCAGCTTGAGTTCTAGCGAGTACGAGCAGTACTTC,CASSLSSSEYEQYF
NA,NA,TRBV14,TRBJ1-6,TGTGCCAGCAGCCAAGAGACATTGAATTCACCCCTCCACTTT,CASSQETLNSPLHF
NA,NA,TRBV4-1,TRBJ2-3,TGCGCCAGCAGCCAAGCGTCGTTCACAGATACGCAGTATTTT,CASSQASFTDTQYF
NA,NA,TRBV2,TRBJ2-7,TGTGCCAGCAGTGTAGATCCGTCCTACGAGCAGTACTTC,CASSVDPSYEQYF
few,TRBD1,TRBV9,TRBJ2-7,TGTGCCAGCAGCCCCTGGGACAGCCCGGGGTACGAGCAGTACTTC,CASSPWDSPGYEQYF
NA,NA,TRBV7-9,TRBJ1-3,TGTGCCAGCAGCTTAGCGCTATCAGGAAACACCATATATTTT,CASSLALSGNTIYF
NA,NA,TRBV27,TRBJ2-1,TGTGCCAGCAGTTTAAAACCGAGGGCTTCTTACAATGAGCAGTTCTTC,CASSLKPRASYNEQFF
NA,NA,TRBV4-3,TRBJ2-1,TGCGCCAGCAGCCAAGTAGGAGGAAACAATGAGCAGTTCTTC,CASSQVGGNNEQFF
NA,NA,TRBV7-9,TRBJ2-5,TGTGCCAGCAGCTTTCCTGAGCGGCAAGAGACCCAGTACTTC,CASSFPERQETQYF
NA,NA,TRBV6-5,TRBJ1-2,TGTGCCAGCAGTCAAACAGGGTACTATGGCTACACCTTC,CASSQTGYYGYTF
NA,NA,TRBV6-5,TRBJ2-7,TGTGCCAGCAGTTTATTGAGGGAACCCTCCTACGAGCAGTACTTC,CASSLLREPSYEQYF
NA,TRBD1,TRBV27,TRBJ1-5,TGTGCCAGCAGTTTAGGGAGGGACAGGGGGAATCAGCCCCAGCATTTT,CASSLGRDRGNQPQHF
NA,NA,TRBV5-4,TRBJ2-1,TGTGCCAGCAGCTCGAGTGCGGGCTCCTACAATGAGCAGTTCTTC,CASSSSAGSYNEQFF
NA,NA,TRBV4-1,TRBJ2-1,TGCGCCAGCAGCCGCGCCGGTAGTGAGCGCTACAATGAGCAGTTCTTC,CASSRAGSERYNEQFF
NA,NA,TRBV7-9,TRBJ2-7,TGTGCCAGCAGCTTAGGAGCAGGGTCCTACGAGCAGTACTTC,CASSLGAGSYEQYF
NA,NA,TRBV12-3/TRBV12-4,TRBJ1-2,TGTGCCAGCAGTTTATCTACAGAGTATGGCTACACCTTC,CASSLSTEYGYTF
NA,NA,TRBV11-2,TRBJ1-2,TGTGCCAGCAGCCGCACCGTCGGGAACTATGGCTACACCTTC,CASSRTVGNYGYTF
once,TRBD1,TRBV18,TRBJ2-2,TGTGCCAGCTCTCTGAGGACAGGGGGAACCGGGGAGCTGTTTTTT,CASSLRTGGTGELFF
once,NA,TRBV4-1,TRBJ1-5,TGCGCCAGCAGCCATCCGGGAAAAAATCAGCCCCAGCATTTT,CASSHPGKNQPQHF
NA,NA,TRBV9,TRBJ2-7,TGTGCCAGCAGCTCCCGGACAGATGGGCTCTACGAGCAGTACTTC,CASSSRTDGLYEQYF
once,TRBD1,TRBV27,TRBJ2-7,TGTGCCAGCAGTCTCAGGGGGTTAGGATCCTACGAGCAGTACTTC,CASSLRGLGSYEQYF
NA,NA,TRBV6-5,TRBJ1-5,TGTGCCAGCAGGGCCGGGACAACCCAGCATTTT,CASRAGTTQHF
NA,NA,TRBV14,TRBJ2-7,TGTGCCAGCAGCCCGTTAGTTAGCCCGTACGAGCAGTACTTC,CASSPLVSPYEQYF
NA,TRBD1,TRBV3-1/TRBV3-2,TRBJ2-7,TGTGCCAGCAGCCAAGCCCCGGGACAGGGCTACGAGCAGTACTTC,CASSQAPGQGYEQYF